One T cell receptor (beta chain) is described in this entry. The target antigen is unknown. This specimen comes from a study of T cell responses to AZD1222 COVID-19 vaccine. Analysis merged second doses at about 4 or about 12 weeks. General study points: Nearly half of the spike-specific TCRs reportedly recognize variant regions that carry no mutations. With dominance at 160-218 and 743-854, vaccine-associated CD4 TCRs spanned spike. Seropositive AZD1222 recipients at baseline numbered only 5 or 6.

Sequencing was performed with immunoSEQ multiplex PCR; in TCRdb, only in-frame clones are kept and a portion is missing. This table has some 140,000 clones, about 88% appearing once. CDR3 length: 14 amino acids. V was cut by 0 bases and J by 0 bases, with 6 bases left in between. Germline CDR1 reads GTSNPN; CDR2 reads SVGIG (reference sequence). This chain connects TRBV30 to TRBJ1-5, with D uncertain. Specimen: peripheral blood, collected 28 days after the second AZD1222 dose. The source is an adult who received the AZD1222 COVID-19 vaccine. CDR3 loop: CAWSVGYSNQPQHF. For the CDR3, the DNA is TGTGCCTGGAGTGTGGGGTATAGCAATCAGCCCCAGCATTTT.